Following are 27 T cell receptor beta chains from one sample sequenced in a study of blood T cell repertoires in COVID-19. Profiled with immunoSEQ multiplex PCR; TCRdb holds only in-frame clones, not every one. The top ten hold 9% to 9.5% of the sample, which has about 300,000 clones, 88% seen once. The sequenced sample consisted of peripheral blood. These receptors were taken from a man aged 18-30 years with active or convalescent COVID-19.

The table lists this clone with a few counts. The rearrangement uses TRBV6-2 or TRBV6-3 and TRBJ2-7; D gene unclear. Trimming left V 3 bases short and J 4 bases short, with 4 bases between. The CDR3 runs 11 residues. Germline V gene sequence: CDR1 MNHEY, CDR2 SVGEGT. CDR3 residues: CASSYMYEQYF. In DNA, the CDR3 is TGTGCCAGCAGTTATATGTACGAGCAGTACTTC.

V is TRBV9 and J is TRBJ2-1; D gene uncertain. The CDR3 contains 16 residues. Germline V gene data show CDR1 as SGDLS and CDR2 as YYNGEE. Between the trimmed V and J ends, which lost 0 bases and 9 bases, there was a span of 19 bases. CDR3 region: CASSVGLVSPLSEQFF. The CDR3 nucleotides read TGTGCCAGCAGCGTAGGGTTGGTAAGTCCCCTATCTGAGCAGTTCTTC.

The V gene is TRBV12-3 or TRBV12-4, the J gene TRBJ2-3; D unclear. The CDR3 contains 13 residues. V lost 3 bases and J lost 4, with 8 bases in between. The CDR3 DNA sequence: TGTGCCAGCAGTTTCGCGTCCGCAGATACGCAGTATTTT. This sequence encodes CASSFASADTQYF.

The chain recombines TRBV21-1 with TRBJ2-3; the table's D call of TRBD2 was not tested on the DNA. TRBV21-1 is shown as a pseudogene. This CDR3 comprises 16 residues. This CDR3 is CASSKGQRGRTDTQYF. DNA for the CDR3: TGTGCCAGCAGCAAAGGGCAGCGGGGACGCACAGATACGCAGTATTTT.

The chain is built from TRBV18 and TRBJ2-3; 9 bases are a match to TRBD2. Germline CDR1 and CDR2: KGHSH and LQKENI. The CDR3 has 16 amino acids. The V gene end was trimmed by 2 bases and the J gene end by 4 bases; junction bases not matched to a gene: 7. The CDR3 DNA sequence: TGTGCCAGCTCACCAACGGCGGGGGGGCAACCAGATACGCAGTATTTT. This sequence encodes CASSPTAGGQPDTQYF. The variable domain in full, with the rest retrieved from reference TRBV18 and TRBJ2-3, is NAGVMQNPRHLVRRRGQEARLRCSPMKGHSHVYWYRQLPEEGLKFMVYLQKENIIDESGMPKERFSAEFPKEGPSILRIQQVVRGDSAAYFCASSPTAGGQPDTQYFGPGTRLTVL.

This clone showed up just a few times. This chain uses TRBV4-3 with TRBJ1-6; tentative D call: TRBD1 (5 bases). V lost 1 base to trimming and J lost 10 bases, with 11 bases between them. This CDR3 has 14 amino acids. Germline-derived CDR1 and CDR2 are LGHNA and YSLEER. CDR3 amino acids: CASSQVWGESPLHF. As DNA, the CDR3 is TGCGCCAGCAGCCAAGTCTGGGGGGAATCACCCCTCCACTTT.

CDR3 in DNA: TGTGCCAGCAGTCCCGGGACAGGATTTGGCTACACCTTC. As protein: CASSPGTGFGYTF. The chain combines TRBV2 with TRBJ1-2, with 8 bases fitting TRBD1. The CDR3 spans 13 residues. V was pared by 5 bases and J by 7 bases, with 6 bases of the junction left unmatched. CDR1 and CDR2 (germline): SNHLY, FYNNEI. The full variable domain, in which reference TRBV2 and TRBJ1-2 provide the parts outside the CDR3, is EPEVTQTPSHQVTQMGQEVILRCVPISNHLYFYWYRQILGQKVEFLVSFYNNEISEKSEIFDDQFSVERPDGSNFTLKIRSTKLEDSAMYFCASSPGTGFGYTFGSGTRLTVV.

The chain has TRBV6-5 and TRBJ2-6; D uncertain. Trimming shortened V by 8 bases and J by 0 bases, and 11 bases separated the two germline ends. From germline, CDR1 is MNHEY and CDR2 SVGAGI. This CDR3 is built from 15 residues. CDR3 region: CASVFGNSGANVLTF. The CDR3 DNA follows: TGTGCCAGCGTATTCGGTAACTCTGGGGCCAACGTCCTGACTTTC.

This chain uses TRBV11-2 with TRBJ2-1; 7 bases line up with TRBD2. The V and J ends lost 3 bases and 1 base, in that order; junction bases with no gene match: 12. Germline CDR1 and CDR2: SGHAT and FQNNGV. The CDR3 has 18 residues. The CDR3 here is CASSLGGYPAPSYNEQFF. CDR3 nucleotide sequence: TGTGCCAGCAGCTTGGGAGGGTATCCGGCACCATCCTACAATGAGCAGTTCTTC.

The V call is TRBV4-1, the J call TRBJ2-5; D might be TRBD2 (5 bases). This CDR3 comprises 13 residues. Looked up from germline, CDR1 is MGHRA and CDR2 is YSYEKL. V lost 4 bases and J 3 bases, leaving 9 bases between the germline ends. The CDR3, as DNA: TGCGCCAGCAGCCGGGAGCTAGAAGAGACCCAGTACTTC. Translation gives CASSRELEETQYF.

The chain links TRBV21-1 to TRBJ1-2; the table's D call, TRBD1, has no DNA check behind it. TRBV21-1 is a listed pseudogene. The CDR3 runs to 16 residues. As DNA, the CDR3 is TGTGCCAGCAGCAAAGCGCGGTGGACCCAGGGCTATGGCTACACCTTC. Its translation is CASSKARWTQGYGYTF.

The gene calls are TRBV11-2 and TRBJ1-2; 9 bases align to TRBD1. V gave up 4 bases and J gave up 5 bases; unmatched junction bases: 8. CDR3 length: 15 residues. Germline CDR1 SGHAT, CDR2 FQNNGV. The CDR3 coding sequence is TGTGCCAGCAGCTCAAACAGGGGGCGATTATATGGCTACACCTTC. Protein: CASSSNRGRLYGYTF.

CDR3 protein: CASTPTGPNSPLHF. In DNA, the CDR3 is TGTGCCAGCACCCCCACAGGGCCTAATTCACCCCTCCACTTT. The chain uses TRBV6-2 or TRBV6-3 and TRBJ1-6; TRBD1 might be the D (6 bases). Looked up from germline, CDR1 is MNHEY and CDR2 is SVGEGT. The length of the CDR3 is 14 residues. V lost 7 bases, J lost 6 bases, and 13 bases lay in between.

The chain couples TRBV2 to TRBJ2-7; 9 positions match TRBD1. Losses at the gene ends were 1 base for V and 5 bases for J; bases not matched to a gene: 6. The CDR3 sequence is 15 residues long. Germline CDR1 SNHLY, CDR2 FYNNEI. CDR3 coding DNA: TGTGCCAGCAGTGAAGTGGGGACAGGGAACAACGAGCAGTACTTC. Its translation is CASSEVGTGNNEQYF. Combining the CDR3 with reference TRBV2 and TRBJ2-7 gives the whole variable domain EPEVTQTPSHQVTQMGQEVILRCVPISNHLYFYWYRQILGQKVEFLVSFYNNEISEKSEIFDDQFSVERPDGSNFTLKIRSTKLEDSAMYFCASSEVGTGNNEQYFGPGTRLTVT.

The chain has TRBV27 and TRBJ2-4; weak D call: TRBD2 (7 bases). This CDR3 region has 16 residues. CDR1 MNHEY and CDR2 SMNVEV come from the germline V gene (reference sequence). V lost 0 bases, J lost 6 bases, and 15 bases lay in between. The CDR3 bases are TGTGCCAGCAGTTTATCGATAGGGGGGGATACAAACATTCAGTACTTC. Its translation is CASSLSIGGDTNIQYF.

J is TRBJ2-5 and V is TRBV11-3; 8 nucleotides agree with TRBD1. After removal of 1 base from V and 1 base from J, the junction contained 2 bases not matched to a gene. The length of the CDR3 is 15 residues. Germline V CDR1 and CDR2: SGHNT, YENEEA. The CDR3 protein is CASSLGGTGQETQYF. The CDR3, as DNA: TGTGCCAGCAGCTTAGGAGGGACAGGCCAAGAGACCCAGTACTTC. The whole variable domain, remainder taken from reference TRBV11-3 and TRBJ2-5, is EAGVVQSPRYKIIEKKQPVAFWCNPISGHNTLYWYLQNLGQGPELLIRYENEEAVDDSQLPKDRFSAERLKGVDSTLKIQPAELGDSAVYLCASSLGGTGQETQYFGPGTRLLVL.

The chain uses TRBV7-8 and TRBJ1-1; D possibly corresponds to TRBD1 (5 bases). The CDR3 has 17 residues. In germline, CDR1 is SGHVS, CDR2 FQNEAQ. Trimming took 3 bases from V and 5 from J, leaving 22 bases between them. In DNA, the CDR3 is TGTGCCAGCAGCTTTGCGGGGGACTTAATAAGGGTGACTGAAGCTTTCTTT. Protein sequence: CASSFAGDLIRVTEAFF.

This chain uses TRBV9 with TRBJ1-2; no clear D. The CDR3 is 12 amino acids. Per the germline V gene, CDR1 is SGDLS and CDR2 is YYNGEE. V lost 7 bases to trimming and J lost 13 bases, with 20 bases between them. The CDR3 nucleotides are TGTGCCAGCGGGAGCGGGGAAATATTACCCACCTTC. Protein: CASGSGEILPTF.

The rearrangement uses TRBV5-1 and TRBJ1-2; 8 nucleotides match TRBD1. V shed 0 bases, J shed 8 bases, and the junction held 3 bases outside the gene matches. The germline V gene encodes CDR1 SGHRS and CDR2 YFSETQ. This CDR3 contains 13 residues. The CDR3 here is CASSLGQGFGYTF. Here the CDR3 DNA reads TGCGCCAGCAGCTTGGGACAGGGGTTCGGCTACACCTTC.

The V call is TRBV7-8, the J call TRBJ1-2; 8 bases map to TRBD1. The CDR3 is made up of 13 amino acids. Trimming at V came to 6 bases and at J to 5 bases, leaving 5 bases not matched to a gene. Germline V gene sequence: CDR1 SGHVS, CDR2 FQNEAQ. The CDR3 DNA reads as TGTGCCAGCAGGGCCAGGACAGGGTATGGCTACACCTTC. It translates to CASRARTGYGYTF.

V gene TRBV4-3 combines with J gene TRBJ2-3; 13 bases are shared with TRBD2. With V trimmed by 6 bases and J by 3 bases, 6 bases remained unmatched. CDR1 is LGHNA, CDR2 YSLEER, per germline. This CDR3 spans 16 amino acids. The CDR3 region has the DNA TGCGCCAGCAGTCCTAGGACTAGCGGGGGAACAGATACGCAGTATTTT. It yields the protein CASSPRTSGGTDTQYF.

CDR3 protein: CASSQDAAGANLLYGYTF. CDR3 bases: TGCGCCAGCAGCCAAGATGCGGCAGGGGCCAACCTTCTCTATGGCTACACCTTC. J is TRBJ1-2 and V is TRBV4-1, with D maybe TRBD1 (6 bases). Trimming left V 0 bases short and J 4 bases short, with 21 bases between. CDR1 and CDR2 from the germline V gene are MGHRA and YSYEKL. The CDR3 runs to 18 residues.

The DNA for the CDR3 is TGTGCCAGCAGCCCTGGACTAGCGGGGGGTACGGCCAAAAACATTCAGTACTTC. This gives the protein CASSPGLAGGTAKNIQYF. J is TRBJ2-4 and V is TRBV7-2, with 14 bases matching TRBD2. The trim removed 5 bases at V and 1 base at J, leaving 7 bases unmatched. The length of the CDR3 is 18 residues. Germline V gene data show CDR1 as SGHTA and CDR2 as FQGNSA. Variable domain in full (rest from reference TRBV7-2 and TRBJ2-4): GAGVSQSPSNKVTEKGKDVELRCDPISGHTALYWYRQSLGQGLEFLIYFQGNSAPDKSGLPSDRFSAERTGGSVSTLTIQRTQQEDSAVYLCASSPGLAGGTAKNIQYFGAGTRLSVL.

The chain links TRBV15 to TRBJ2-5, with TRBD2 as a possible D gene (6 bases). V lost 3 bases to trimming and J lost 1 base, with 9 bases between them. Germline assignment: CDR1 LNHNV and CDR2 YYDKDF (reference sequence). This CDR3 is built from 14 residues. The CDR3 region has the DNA TGTGCCACCAGCAGGGGGGGAGTCCAAGAGACCCAGTACTTC. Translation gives CATSRGGVQETQYF.

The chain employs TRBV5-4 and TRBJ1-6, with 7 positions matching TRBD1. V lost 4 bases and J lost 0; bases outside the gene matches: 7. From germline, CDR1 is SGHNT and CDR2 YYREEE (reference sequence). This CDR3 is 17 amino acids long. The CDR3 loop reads CASSVGQASSYNSPLHF. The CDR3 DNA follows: TGTGCCAGCAGCGTTGGACAGGCGAGCTCCTATAATTCACCCCTCCACTTT. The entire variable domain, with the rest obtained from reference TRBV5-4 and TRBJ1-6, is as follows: ETGVTQSPTHLIKTRGQQVTLRCSSQSGHNTVSWYQQALGQGPQFIFQYYREEENGRGNFPPRFSGLQFPNYSSELNVNALELDDSALYLCASSVGQASSYNSPLHFGNGTRLTVT.

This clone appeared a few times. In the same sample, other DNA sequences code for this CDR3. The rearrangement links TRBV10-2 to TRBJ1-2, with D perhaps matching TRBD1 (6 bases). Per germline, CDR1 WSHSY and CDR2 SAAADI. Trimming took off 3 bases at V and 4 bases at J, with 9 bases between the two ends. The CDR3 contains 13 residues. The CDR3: CASSESQGYGYTF. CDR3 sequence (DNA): TGCGCCAGCAGTGAATCACAGGGCTATGGCTACACCTTC.

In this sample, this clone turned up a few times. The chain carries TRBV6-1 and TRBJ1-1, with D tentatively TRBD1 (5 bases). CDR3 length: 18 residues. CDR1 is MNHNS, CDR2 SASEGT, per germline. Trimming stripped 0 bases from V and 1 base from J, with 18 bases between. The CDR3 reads CASSEAFRGFLGNTEAFF. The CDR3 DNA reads TGTGCCAGCAGTGAAGCGTTTAGGGGTTTTCTGGGGAACACTGAAGCTTTCTTT.